Listed below are T cell receptor beta chains from one sample, sequenced in a study of beta chain features in type 1 diabetes. Here immunoSEQ multiplex PCR was the method, and the copy in TCRdb shows in-frame clones only, minus some. The data contain a few hundred thousand clones, 30% of them seen just once; the ten biggest clones take up around 0.065%. The specimen sequenced was naive CD4+ T cells from blood. These receptors originate from a young man in good health. Each CDR3 is given with its conserved first and last residue. Fields, in order: CDR3 protein, V gene, D gene. A D gene is named only where the DNA matches it firmly.

cdr3_aa: CASSHRGREAFF
v_call: TRBV4-1
d_call: .

cdr3_aa: CAWSERLGTQYF
v_call: TRBV30
d_call: .

cdr3_aa: CASSETDHQPQHF
v_call: TRBV25-1
d_call: .

cdr3_aa: CASSSRTGRTDTQYF
v_call: TRBV7-9
d_call: .

cdr3_aa: CACHRRSHNEQFF
v_call: TRBV30
d_call: .

cdr3_aa: CASSLSDEQFF
v_call: TRBV5-1
d_call: .

cdr3_aa: CASRPLEAYEQYF
v_call: TRBV28
d_call: .

cdr3_aa: CASSGRSSGANVLTF
v_call: TRBV18
d_call: TRBD2

cdr3_aa: CASSRDSRETDTQYF
v_call: TRBV4-3
d_call: TRBD2

cdr3_aa: CASSQEWKDYGYTF
v_call: TRBV4-3
d_call: .

cdr3_aa: CASSSGTGVNIQYF
v_call: TRBV28
d_call: TRBD1

cdr3_aa: CASSVRGGGQPQHF
v_call: TRBV7-9
d_call: TRBD1

cdr3_aa: CASSLLAAYNEQFF
v_call: TRBV7-2
d_call: TRBD2

cdr3_aa: CASSPLAGASYEQYF
v_call: TRBV9
d_call: TRBD2

cdr3_aa: CASSDSGGTDTQYF
v_call: TRBV25-1
d_call: .

cdr3_aa: CSVETGYPGTQYF
v_call: TRBV29-1
d_call: .

cdr3_aa: CASSLKSLAGVDEQYF
v_call: TRBV5-4
d_call: TRBD2

cdr3_aa: CASSPEGQTTQHF
v_call: TRBV7-2
d_call: .

cdr3_aa: CASSWPASSSYNEQFF
v_call: TRBV28
d_call: .

cdr3_aa: CAWSVGGANQPQHF
v_call: TRBV30
d_call: .

cdr3_aa: CASSLDLAGGRETQYF
v_call: TRBV11-2
d_call: TRBD2

cdr3_aa: CASRARERIQEQYF
v_call: TRBV5-1
d_call: .

cdr3_aa: CASSQGGAEGGYTF
v_call: TRBV4-2
d_call: .